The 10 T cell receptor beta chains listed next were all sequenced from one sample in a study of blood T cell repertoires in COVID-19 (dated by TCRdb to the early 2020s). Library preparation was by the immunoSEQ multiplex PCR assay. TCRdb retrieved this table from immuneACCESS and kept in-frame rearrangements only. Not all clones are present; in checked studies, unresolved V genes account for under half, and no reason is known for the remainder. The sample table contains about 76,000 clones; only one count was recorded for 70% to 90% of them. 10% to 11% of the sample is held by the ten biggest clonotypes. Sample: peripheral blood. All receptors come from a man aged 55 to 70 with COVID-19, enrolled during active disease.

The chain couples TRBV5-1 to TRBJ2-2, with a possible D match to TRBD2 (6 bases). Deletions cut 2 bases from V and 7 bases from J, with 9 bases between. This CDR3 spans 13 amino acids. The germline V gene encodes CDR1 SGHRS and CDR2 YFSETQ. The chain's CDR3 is CASSFMRDGELFF. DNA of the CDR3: TGCGCCAGCAGCTTTATGCGGGACGGGGAGCTGTTTTTT.

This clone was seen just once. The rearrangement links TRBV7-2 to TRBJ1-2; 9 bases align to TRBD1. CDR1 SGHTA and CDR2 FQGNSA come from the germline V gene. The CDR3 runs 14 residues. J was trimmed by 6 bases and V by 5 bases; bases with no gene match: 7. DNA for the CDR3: TGTGCCAGCAGCACGCCCCGGACAGGGGATGGCTACACCTTC. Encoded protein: CASSTPRTGDGYTF.

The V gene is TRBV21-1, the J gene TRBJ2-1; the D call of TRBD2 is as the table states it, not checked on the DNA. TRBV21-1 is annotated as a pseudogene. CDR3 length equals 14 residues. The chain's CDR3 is CARIARTQSHEQFF. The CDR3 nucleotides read TGTGCCAGAATAGCACGGACTCAGTCGCATGAGCAGTTCTTC.

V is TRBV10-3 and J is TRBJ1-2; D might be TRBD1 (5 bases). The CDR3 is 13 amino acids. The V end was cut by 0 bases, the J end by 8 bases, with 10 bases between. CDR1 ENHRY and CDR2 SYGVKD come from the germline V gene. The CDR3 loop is CAISESPGYGYTF. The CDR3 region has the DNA TGTGCCATCAGTGAGTCGCCAGGGTACGGCTACACCTTC.

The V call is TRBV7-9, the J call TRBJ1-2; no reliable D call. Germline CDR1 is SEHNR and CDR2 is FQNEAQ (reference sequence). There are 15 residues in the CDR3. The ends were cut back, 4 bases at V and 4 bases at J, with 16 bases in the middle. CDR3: CASSSGAGSGYGYTF. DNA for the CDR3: TGTGCCAGCAGCTCCGGCGCGGGTTCCGGCTATGGCTACACCTTC.

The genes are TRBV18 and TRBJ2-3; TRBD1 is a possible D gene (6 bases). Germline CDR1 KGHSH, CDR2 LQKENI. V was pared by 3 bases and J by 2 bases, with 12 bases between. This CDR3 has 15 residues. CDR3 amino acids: CASSPLDSPTDTQYF. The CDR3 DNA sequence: TGTGCCAGCTCACCTCTGGACAGTCCCACAGATACGCAGTATTTT.

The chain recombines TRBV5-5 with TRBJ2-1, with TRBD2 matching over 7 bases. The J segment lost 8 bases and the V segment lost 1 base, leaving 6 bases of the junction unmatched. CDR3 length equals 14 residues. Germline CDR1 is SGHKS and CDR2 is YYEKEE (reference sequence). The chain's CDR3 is CASSLMEGRDEQFF. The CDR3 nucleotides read TGTGCCAGCAGCTTGATGGAGGGGAGGGATGAGCAGTTCTTC.

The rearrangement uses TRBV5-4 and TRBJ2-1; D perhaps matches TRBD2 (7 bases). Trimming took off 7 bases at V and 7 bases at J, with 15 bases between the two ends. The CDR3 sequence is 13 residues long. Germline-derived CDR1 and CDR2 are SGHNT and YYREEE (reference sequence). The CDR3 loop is CASRVGGANEQFF. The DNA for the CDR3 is TGTGCCAGCCGAGTGGGGGGGGCTAATGAGCAGTTCTTC.

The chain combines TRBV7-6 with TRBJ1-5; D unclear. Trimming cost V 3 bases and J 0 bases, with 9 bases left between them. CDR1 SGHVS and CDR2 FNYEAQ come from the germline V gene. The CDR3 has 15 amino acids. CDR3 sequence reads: CASSLGNPSNQPQHF. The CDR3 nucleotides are TGTGCCAGCAGCTTGGGCAACCCTAGCAATCAGCCCCAGCATTTT.

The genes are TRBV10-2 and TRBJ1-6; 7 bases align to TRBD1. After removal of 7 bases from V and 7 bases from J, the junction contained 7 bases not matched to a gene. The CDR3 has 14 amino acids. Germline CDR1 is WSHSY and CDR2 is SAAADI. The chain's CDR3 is CASNKTGRNSPLHF. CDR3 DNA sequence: TGCGCCAGCAACAAGACAGGGCGAAATTCACCCCTCCACTTT.